This TCR beta chain was recorded in a study of blood T cell repertoires in COVID-19. The overall study: Sites across the United States, Italy and Spain contributed samples from acute and convalescent COVID-19.

The CDR3 contains 16 residues. The germline CDR1 and CDR2 sequences are SGHRS and YFSETQ. The J segment lost 1 base and the V segment lost 4 bases, leaving 6 bases of the junction unmatched. Recruited during active infection, patients (from Seattle) were subsequently followed longitudinally. In the source study's methods: From reference gene primer amplification, estimates of nucleated cell counts were derived. Produced via immunoSEQ multiplex PCR; TCRdb's table is partial and in-frame only. V and J calls and clone size come straight from that table; D and trimming were deduced from the DNA. This sample yields some 240,000 clones, of which around 85% are seen a single time; about 2.5% belongs to the top ten. This clone appeared a single time.

The rearrangement links TRBV5-1 to TRBJ2-2; 8 nucleotides agree with TRBD1. This sequence originates from a woman between 65 and 79 years old with COVID-19, enrolled during active disease. Sequencing was carried out using peripheral blood. CDR3 amino acids: CASSLPGTGNTGELFF. Here the CDR3 DNA reads TGCGCCAGCAGCCTTCCCGGGACAGGGAACACCGGGGAGCTGTTTTTT.